This T cell receptor (beta chain) emerged from a study of early T cells in non-severe SARS-CoV-2 infection. Whole-study context: The authors sequenced bulk RNA from unsorted whole blood, leaving chains unpaired.

The TCR library protocol was used to attach unique molecular identifiers. These identifiers were attached to individual cDNA molecules. A single record per CDR3 protein comes from TCRdb applying MiXCR to the 5' RACE reads. Here the sample spans 20,000 to 25,000 distinct CDR3 sequences, around 4% being singletons. Trimming cost V 2 bases and J 1 base, with 21 bases left between them. Germline values: CDR1 SGHAT, CDR2 FQNNGV. CDR3 length: 20 amino acids. This clonotype was counted ten times or more. J is TRBJ2-6 and V is TRBV11-2; D remains ambiguous. Material: whole blood. This receptor was taken from an adult who was a healthcare worker with PCR-confirmed SARS-CoV-2 infection or an uninfected control (not recorded which). CDR3 DNA sequence: TGTGCCAGCAGCTTAAGGCCGGCGTGGGATTCCAGTTCTGGGGCCAACGTCCTGACTTTC. Residues: CASSLRPAWDSSSGANVLTF.